This T cell receptor beta chain was retrieved from a study of cytomegalovirus exposure and HLA in healthy donors. Germline lookup yields CDR1 MNHNS and CDR2 SASEGT. V was trimmed by 9 bases and J by 7 bases, leaving 13 bases between them. The CDR3 extends over 11 amino acids. Use of 60 Vbeta and 13 Jbeta primers characterized the PCR. Profiling relied on immunoSEQ multiplex PCR, and the TCRdb table lists in-frame clones only, not all of them. This sample carries 150,000 to 200,000 clones, over 65% of them seen once, and the ten largest clones take 3% to 3.5%. V is TRBV6-1 and J is TRBJ2-7; D perhaps matches TRBD1 (6 bases). This receptor was obtained from a woman aged 40 to 50 in good health and CMV-seronegative. Sequencing input: PBMCs. Here the CDR3 reads CASHREGEQYF. The CDR3 bases are TGTGCCAGTCACAGGGAAGGGGAGCAGTACTTC.